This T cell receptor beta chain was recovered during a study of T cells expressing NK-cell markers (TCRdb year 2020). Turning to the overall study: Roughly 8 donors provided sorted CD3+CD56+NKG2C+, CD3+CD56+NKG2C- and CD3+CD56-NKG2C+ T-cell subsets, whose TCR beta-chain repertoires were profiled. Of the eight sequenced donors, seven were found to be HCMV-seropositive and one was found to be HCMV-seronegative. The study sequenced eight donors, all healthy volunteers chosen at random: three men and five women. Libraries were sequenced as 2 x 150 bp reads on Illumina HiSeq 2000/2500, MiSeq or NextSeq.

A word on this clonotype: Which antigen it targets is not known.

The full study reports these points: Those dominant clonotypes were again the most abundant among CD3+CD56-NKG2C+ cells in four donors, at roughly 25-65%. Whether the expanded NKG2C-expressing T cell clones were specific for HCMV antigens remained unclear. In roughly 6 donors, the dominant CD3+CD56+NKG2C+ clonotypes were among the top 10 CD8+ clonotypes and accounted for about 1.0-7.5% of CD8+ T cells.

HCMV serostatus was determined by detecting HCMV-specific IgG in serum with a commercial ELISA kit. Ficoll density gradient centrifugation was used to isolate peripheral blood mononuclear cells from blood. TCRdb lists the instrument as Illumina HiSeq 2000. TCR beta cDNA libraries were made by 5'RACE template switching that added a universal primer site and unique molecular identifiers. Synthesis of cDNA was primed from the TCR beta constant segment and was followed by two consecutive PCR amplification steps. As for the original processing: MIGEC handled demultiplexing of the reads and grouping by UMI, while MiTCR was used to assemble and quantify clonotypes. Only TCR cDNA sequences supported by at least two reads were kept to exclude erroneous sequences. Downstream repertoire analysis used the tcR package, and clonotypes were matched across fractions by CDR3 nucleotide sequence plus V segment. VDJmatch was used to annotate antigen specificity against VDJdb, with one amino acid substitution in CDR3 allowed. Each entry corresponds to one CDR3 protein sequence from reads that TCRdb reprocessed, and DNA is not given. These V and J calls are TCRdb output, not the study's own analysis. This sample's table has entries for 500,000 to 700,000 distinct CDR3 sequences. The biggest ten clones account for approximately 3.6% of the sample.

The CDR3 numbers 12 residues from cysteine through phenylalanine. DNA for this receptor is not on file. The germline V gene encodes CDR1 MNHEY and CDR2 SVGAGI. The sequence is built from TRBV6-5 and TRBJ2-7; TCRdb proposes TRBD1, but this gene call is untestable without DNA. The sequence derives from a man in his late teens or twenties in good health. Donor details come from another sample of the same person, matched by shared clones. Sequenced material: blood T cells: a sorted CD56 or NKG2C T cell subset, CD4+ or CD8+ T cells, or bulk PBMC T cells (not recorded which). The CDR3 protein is CASGGLDYEQYF.